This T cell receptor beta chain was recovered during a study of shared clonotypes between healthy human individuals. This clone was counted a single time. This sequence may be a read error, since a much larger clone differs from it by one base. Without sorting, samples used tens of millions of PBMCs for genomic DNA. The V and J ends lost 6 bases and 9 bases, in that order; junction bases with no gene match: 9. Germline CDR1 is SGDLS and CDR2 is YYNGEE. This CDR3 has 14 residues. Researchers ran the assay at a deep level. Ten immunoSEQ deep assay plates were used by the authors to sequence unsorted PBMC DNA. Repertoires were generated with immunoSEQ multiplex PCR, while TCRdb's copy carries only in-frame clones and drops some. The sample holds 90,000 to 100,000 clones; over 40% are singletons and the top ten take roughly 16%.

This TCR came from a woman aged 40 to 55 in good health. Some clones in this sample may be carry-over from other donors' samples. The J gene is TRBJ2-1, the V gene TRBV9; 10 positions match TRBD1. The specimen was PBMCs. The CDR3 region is CASNDPRTGGEQFF. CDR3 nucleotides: TGTGCCAGCAACGACCCTCGGACAGGGGGTGAGCAGTTCTTC.